This T cell receptor (beta chain) came from a study of OX40 agonist ivuxolimab in advanced cancers. TCRdb's table, derived via immunoSEQ multiplex PCR, lists solely in-frame clones and lacks some. The data hold around 61,000 clones, with roughly 84% observed a single time. Germline loops: CDR1 SGHTA, CDR2 FQGNSA. V dropped 3 bases and J dropped 0 bases, with 5 bases sitting between them. This CDR3 has 13 residues. The sample holds a few counts of this clone. The chain is built from TRBV7-2 and TRBJ1-1; D not resolved. The source material was CD4+ or CD8+ T cells sorted from blood, sampled in a trial of the OX40 agonist ivuxolimab. The sequence was collected from an adult with an advanced solid tumor such as melanoma, head and neck, liver or kidney cancer. The CDR3 region has the DNA TGTGCCAGCAGCTTCCAGGTGAACACTGAAGCTTTCTTT. Translated, it gives CASSFQVNTEAFF.